This TCR beta chain was documented in a study of blood T cell repertoires in COVID-19. For the study at large: COVID-19 samples, acute and convalescent, were from the United States, Italy and Spain.

This CDR3 has 16 residues. The germline gives CDR1 LNHDA, CDR2 SQIVND (reference sequence). After removal of 7 bases from V and 7 bases from J, the junction contained 15 bases not matched to a gene. The assay was immunoSEQ multiplex PCR, and TCRdb's table has in-frame clones only and misses some. Of 100,000 or so clones in the sample, around 86% were seen once. The TCR sequence derives from a man older than 75 with acute or convalescent COVID-19. The genes are TRBV19 and TRBJ1-5; TRBD1 aligns across 8 bases. The sequenced sample consisted of peripheral blood. The CDR3 spells CASNPGQGKSKQPQHF. The CDR3 DNA is TGTGCCAGTAACCCAGGACAGGGCAAGTCCAAACAGCCCCAGCATTTT.